One sample yielded the 4 T cell receptor beta chains listed below, sequenced in a study of technical replicates of blood from several donors. Sequencing used immunoSEQ multiplex PCR; TCRdb keeps in-frame clones, though not all of them. Of around 83,000 clones in the sample, 75% to 95% were seen once. The sequenced sample was T cells isolated from PBMCs. The receptors here all came from a human donor in good health. Some clones in this sample may be carry-over from other donors' samples.

The CDR3 region has the DNA TGCGCCAGCAGTAAAACTGAGGAGGCCAAAAACATTCAGTACTTC. Its protein is CASSKTEEAKNIQYF. The chain has TRBV5-1 and TRBJ2-4; D is unclear. V was trimmed by 5 bases and J by 1 base, leaving 13 bases between them. Germline V gene sequence: CDR1 SGHRS, CDR2 YFSETQ. The CDR3 covers 15 residues.

This chain connects TRBV5-1 to TRBJ1-2, with D perhaps matching TRBD1 (6 bases). The CDR3 has 15 residues. The V gene's germline CDR1 is SGHRS and CDR2 YFSETQ. Trimming shortened V by 0 bases and J by 4 bases, and 13 bases separated the two germline ends. The DNA of the CDR3 is TGCGCCAGCAGCTTGGCGGGGGGCGCCGGCTATGGCTACACCTTC. Residues: CASSLAGGAGYGYTF.

The chain joins TRBV5-1 to TRBJ2-7; tentative D call: TRBD2 (5 bases). This CDR3 has 13 amino acids. Germline V gene lookup returns CDR1 SGHRS and CDR2 YFSETQ. V was pared by 3 bases and J by 6 bases, with 13 bases between. This CDR3 reads CASSSDSPAEQYF. CDR3 DNA: TGCGCCAGCAGCTCGGACTCCCCCGCCGAGCAGTACTTC.

The chain joins TRBV7-9 to TRBJ1-4; 8 bases are a match to TRBD1. The CDR3 has 15 amino acids. Trimming took 5 bases from V and 8 from J; bases not matched to a gene: 10. CDR1 is SEHNR and CDR2 is FQNEAQ in the germline V gene (reference sequence). CDR3 in amino acids: CASSLNGQGREKLFF. For the CDR3, the DNA is TGTGCCAGCAGCCTTAATGGACAGGGTAGAGAAAAACTGTTTTTT.